This T cell receptor (beta chain) was recovered during a study of blood T cell repertoires in COVID-19. Turning to the study itself: Sources were T cells, B-cell-depleted T cells, or PBMCs; the material itself was cDNA or gDNA.

Original processing methods: Cell counts per sample came from amplifying reference gene primers. Libraries were prepared by immunoSEQ multiplex PCR; TCRdb keeps only in-frame clonotypes and omits some of them. V and J calls and clone size follow that table, whereas D and trimming were derived from the DNA. This sample has more than 150,000 clones, with more than 70% found just once. V lost 0 bases, J lost 5 bases, and 2 bases stayed unmatched. The germline gives CDR1 MNHEY, CDR2 SMNVEV (reference sequence). This CDR3 spans 14 amino acids. V is TRBV27 and J is TRBJ2-5; 8 nucleotides line up with TRBD1. The receptor comes from a woman older than 75 with active or convalescent COVID-19. Source material: peripheral blood. In DNA form, the CDR3 reads TGTGCCAGCAGTTTATCGGGACAGGCGGAGACCCAGTACTTC. It yields the protein CASSLSGQAETQYF.